The next 30 T cell receptor beta chains were all read from a single sample in a study of cytomegalovirus exposure and HLA in healthy donors. With 60 Vbeta and 13 Jbeta primers, the PCR was carried out. Method: immunoSEQ multiplex PCR; TCRdb's copy keeps in-frame clones and lacks some. The sample consists of over 80,000 clones, roughly four fifths of them appearing once. The material sequenced was PBMCs. All receptors derive from a man aged 35 to 55 in good health and CMV-seropositive.

J is TRBJ1-1 and V is TRBV6-1; D may be TRBD1 (6 bases). CDR1 is MNHNS, CDR2 SASEGT, per germline. The CDR3 runs to 13 residues. Trimming took 10 bases from V and 3 from J, leaving 15 bases between them. The CDR3, as DNA: TGTGCCACGGCGACAGGATTACACACTGAAGCTTTCTTT. Translated, it gives CATATGLHTEAFF.

Turning to this clone: An end of the junction does not agree with germline; a read error may underlie this. CDR3 sequence (DNA): TGTGCCAGCCGCTTCGCGGAGTTGGGGGCCAACGTCCTGACTTTC. Translation gives CASRFAELGANVLTF. The chain has TRBV7-9 and TRBJ2-6; no definite D call. The CDR3 is 15 amino acids. CDR1 is SEHNR and CDR2 is FQNEAQ in the germline V gene (reference sequence).

The rearrangement joins TRBV10-1 to TRBJ2-1; 14 nucleotides line up with TRBD2. From germline, CDR1 is WNHNN and CDR2 SYGVQD (reference sequence). Trimming cost V 10 bases and J 5 bases; bases outside gene matches: 16. The CDR3 is made up of 18 amino acids. The CDR3 bases are TGCGCCACTTCGCCCGGGACTAGCGGGAGTCAGGTTGACAATGAGCAGTTCTTC. Residues: CATSPGTSGSQVDNEQFF.

V gene TRBV14 combines with J gene TRBJ2-2; weak D call: TRBD1 (6 bases). Trimming left V 2 bases short and J 0 bases short, with 7 bases between. The CDR3 has 15 amino acids. Germline-derived CDR1 and CDR2 are SGHDN and FVKESK. The CDR3 DNA sequence: TGTGCCAGCAGCCAAACAGGGACGAACACCGGGGAGCTGTTTTTT. Protein sequence: CASSQTGTNTGELFF.

The chain recombines TRBV5-6 with TRBJ1-2; 8 bases are a match to TRBD1. The CDR3 totals 14 residues. CDR1 and CDR2 (germline): SGHDT, YYEEEE. Trimming cost V 0 bases and J 4 bases; bases outside gene matches: 2. CDR3 protein: CASSLGTGPYGYTF. CDR3 in DNA: TGTGCCAGCAGCTTGGGGACAGGGCCCTATGGCTACACCTTC.

The chain couples TRBV7-2 to TRBJ1-2; 7 bases map to TRBD1. This CDR3 spans 14 amino acids. V trimming: 7 bases; J trimming: 8 bases; junction bases outside the gene matches: 13. Germline V gene lookup returns CDR1 SGHTA and CDR2 FQGNSA. CDR3 in DNA: TGTGCCAGCACCCCTACGACAGGGAGCAACGGCTACACCTTC. Amino acids: CASTPTTGSNGYTF.

The genes are TRBV6-1 and TRBJ1-3; D unclear. This CDR3 has 13 amino acids. V was pared by 8 bases and J by 4 bases, with 12 bases between. Germline CDR1 and CDR2: MNHNS and SASEGT. CDR3 DNA sequence: TGTGCCAGCCTTAGGAGTGAGGGAAACACCATATATTTT. Its protein is CASLRSEGNTIYF.

In this sample, this clone turned up once. The chain combines TRBV5-1 with TRBJ1-2; D is undetermined. The CDR3 consists of 13 residues. CDR1 and CDR2 from the germline V gene are SGHRS and YFSETQ. V was trimmed by 4 bases and J by 6 bases, leaving 13 bases between them. The CDR3 coding sequence is TGCGCCAGCAGCGTCGGGAGTCGGGATGGCTACACCTTC. It yields the protein CASSVGSRDGYTF. The full variable domain, completed using reference TRBV5-1 and TRBJ1-2, is KAGVTQTPRYLIKTRGQQVTLSCSPISGHRSVSWYQQTPGQGLQFLFEYFSETQRNKGNFPGRFSGRQFSNSRSEMNVSTLELGDSALYLCASSVGSRDGYTFGSGTRLTVV.

This clone was observed a few times. For the CDR3, the DNA is TGTGCCAGCAGCCGCACTAGCGGGAGGCCGGGGGAGCAGTACTTC. Translated: CASSRTSGRPGEQYF. The chain combines TRBV7-2 with TRBJ2-7; 12 bases line up with TRBD2. Germline V gene lookup returns CDR1 SGHTA and CDR2 FQGNSA. J gave up 7 bases and V 5 bases, and 9 bases lay outside the gene matches. CDR3 length equals 15 residues.

The chain has TRBV28 and TRBJ2-7; possibly TRBD1 for D (6 bases). The V gene lost 2 bases and the J gene lost 2 bases, with 16 bases spanning the gap. Per germline, CDR1 MDHEN and CDR2 SYDVKM. The CDR3 is made up of 16 amino acids. Here the CDR3 reads CASSLPPQGTPYEQYF. The CDR3 nucleotides are TGTGCCAGCAGTTTACCCCCTCAGGGGACCCCCTACGAGCAGTACTTC.

This chain links TRBV27 with TRBJ2-7, with 7 bases matching TRBD1. There are 15 residues in the CDR3. From germline, CDR1 is MNHEY and CDR2 SMNVEV (reference sequence). The V and J ends lost 5 bases and 3 bases, in that order; junction bases with no gene match: 10. The CDR3 sequence is CASSPRQGKNYEQYF. In DNA, the CDR3 is TGTGCCAGCAGTCCTCGACAGGGAAAAAACTACGAGCAGTACTTC.

V usage is TRBV11-3 and J usage is TRBJ2-7, with 8 positions matching TRBD2. The CDR3 totals 12 residues. V shed 5 bases and J 5 bases; nucleotides not matched to a gene: 2. Germline-derived CDR1 and CDR2 are SGHNT and YENEEA. CDR3 in amino acids: CASSRGGNEQYF. The CDR3 coding sequence is TGTGCCAGCAGCCGGGGGGGGAACGAGCAGTACTTC.

This clone has more than one count but fewer than ten. The CDR3: CASSTVTGTSGANTGELFF. The DNA for the CDR3 is TGCGCCAGCAGCACCGTTACAGGGACTAGCGGCGCGAACACCGGGGAGCTGTTTTTT. V gene TRBV5-1 combines with J gene TRBJ2-2; 11 bases are shared with TRBD2. V shed 4 bases and J 0 bases; nucleotides not matched to a gene: 11. Looked up from germline, CDR1 is SGHRS and CDR2 is YFSETQ. The CDR3 has 19 residues.

V is TRBV5-1 and J is TRBJ1-1; D unclear. The CDR3 runs 13 residues. V lost 0 bases and J lost 4, with 7 bases in between. CDR1 is SGHRS and CDR2 is YFSETQ in the germline V gene. The CDR3 spells CASSLDTVTEAFF. The CDR3, as DNA: TGCGCCAGCAGCTTGGATACGGTCACTGAAGCTTTCTTT.

The V gene is TRBV10-3, the J gene TRBJ2-7, with a tentative D call TRBD1 (5 bases). Germline lookup yields CDR1 ENHRY and CDR2 SYGVKD. The CDR3 totals 11 residues. With 9 bases removed from V and 2 bases from J, the gap between germline ends came to 8 bases. The DNA of the CDR3 is TGTGCCATTTCGACAGCCTACGAGCAGTACTTC. Its translation: CAISTAYEQYF.

The chain employs TRBV10-1 and TRBJ1-2, with a weak D call TRBD1 (6 bases). Looked up from germline, CDR1 is WNHNN and CDR2 is SYGVQD (reference sequence). The CDR3 contains 17 residues. Between the trimmed V and J ends, which lost 10 bases and 5 bases, there was a span of 29 bases. The CDR3 bases are TGCGCCACCGCCCCCGGCGTGGATCCGACAGGCCGGTATGGCTACACCTTC. Translation gives CATAPGVDPTGRYGYTF.

This clone was observed a handful of times. The chain has TRBV14 and TRBJ2-4, with TRBD1 matching over 7 bases. There are 13 residues in the CDR3. CDR1 is SGHDN, CDR2 FVKESK, per germline. Germline trimming cut 4 bases from V and 8 bases from J; bases unmatched to any gene: 5. The CDR3 region has the DNA TGTGCCAGCAGCCCTCGGGACAGATACATTCAGTACTTC. Protein: CASSPRDRYIQYF.

The V call is TRBV5-1, the J call TRBJ1-5; 10 bases map to TRBD1. J lost 8 bases, V lost 0 bases, and 5 bases had no gene match. This CDR3 is built from 15 residues. Germline CDR1 reads SGHRS; CDR2 reads YFSETQ. This chain's CDR3 is CASSLGGTGEEPQHF. The CDR3 DNA is TGCGCCAGCAGCTTGGGGGGGACAGGGGAAGAGCCCCAGCATTTT.

The CDR3 sequence is CASSRALNTEAFF. The CDR3 DNA reads as TGCGCCAGCAGCCGAGCTTTAAACACTGAAGCTTTCTTT. The chain recombines TRBV4-1 with TRBJ1-1; D gene uncertain. This CDR3 comprises 13 residues. Trimming stripped 4 bases from V and 2 bases from J, with 8 bases between. CDR1 and CDR2 (germline): MGHRA, YSYEKL.

The rearrangement uses TRBV7-6 and TRBJ2-7, with 7 bases identical to TRBD1. J was trimmed by 2 bases and V by 5 bases; bases with no gene match: 6. Germline lookup yields CDR1 SGHVS and CDR2 FNYEAQ. The CDR3 has 14 residues. This CDR3 reads CASSPETGTYEQYF. Here the CDR3 DNA reads TGTGCCAGCAGCCCGGAGACAGGGACCTACGAGCAGTACTTC.

J is TRBJ2-2 and V is TRBV27; a possible D gene is TRBD1 (5 bases). Germline V gene sequence: CDR1 MNHEY, CDR2 SMNVEV (reference sequence). V lost 6 bases to trimming and J lost 4 bases, with 9 bases between them. This CDR3 spans 13 amino acids. CDR3 loop: CASRRQLTGELFF. The DNA of the CDR3 is TGTGCCAGCAGAAGACAGCTCACCGGGGAGCTGTTTTTT.

This clone came up a few times. This chain connects TRBV19 to TRBJ1-5, with 10 bases identical to TRBD1. CDR1 and CDR2 from the germline V gene are LNHDA and SQIVND (reference sequence). With 9 bases clipped from V and 2 bases from J, the junction kept 13 bases outside the gene matches. The CDR3 has 17 amino acids. The CDR3 DNA follows: TGTGCCAGCAACCCCCCCGTCGGGACAGGGGGCAATCAGCCCCAGCATTTT. Translating gives CASNPPVGTGGNQPQHF.

This clone was counted only a few times. The gene calls are TRBV6-4 and TRBJ2-2; 8 positions match TRBD1. Per the germline V gene, CDR1 is MRHNA and CDR2 is SNTAGT. The CDR3 consists of 15 residues. The trim removed 6 bases at V and 2 bases at J, leaving 5 bases unmatched. The CDR3 region has the DNA TGTGCCAGCAGACTCGACAGGGGTAACACCGGGGAGCTGTTTTTT. Residues: CASRLDRGNTGELFF.

The rearrangement links TRBV28 to TRBJ1-2, with D hard to call. Between the trimmed V and J ends, which lost 2 bases and 6 bases, there was a span of 7 bases. The CDR3 loop spans 12 amino acids. Germline-derived CDR1 and CDR2 are MDHEN and SYDVKM. The CDR3 DNA follows: TGTGCCAGCAGTTTAAGGAGCAATGGCTACACCTTC. Protein: CASSLRSNGYTF.

This clone is labeled medium-sized (0.01 to 0.1%). The J gene is TRBJ2-5, the V gene TRBV19; D call uncertain. Per the germline V gene, CDR1 is LNHDA and CDR2 is SQIVND (reference sequence). Trimming left V 4 bases short and J 3 bases short, with 6 bases between. The CDR3 length is 12 residues. The DNA for the CDR3 is TGTGCCAGTAGTAGCGGAGAAGAGACCCAGTACTTC. It encodes CASSSGEETQYF.

CDR3 sequence: CASSYLGAYEQYF. As DNA, the CDR3 is TGTGCCAGCAGTTACTTAGGGGCCTACGAGCAGTACTTC. The chain is built from TRBV6-5 and TRBJ2-7; a weak D match, TRBD1 (5 bases). The CDR3 runs to 13 residues. From germline, CDR1 is MNHEY and CDR2 SVGAGI. Trimming cost V 1 base and J 2 bases, with 6 bases left between them.

The chain couples TRBV7-9 to TRBJ2-5; D is perhaps TRBD2 (5 bases). Germline values: CDR1 SEHNR, CDR2 FQNEAQ (reference sequence). The CDR3 has 13 amino acids. The DNA of the CDR3 is TGTTCCGGCGTGGCTAGCCCTTCGGAGACCCAGTACTTC. Its protein is CSGVASPSETQYF.

The sample holds a few counts of this clone. V and J are TRBV30 and TRBJ2-1, with D unclear. The CDR3 has 12 amino acids. V shed 7 bases and J shed 10 bases, with 17 bases lying between them. CDR1 and CDR2 (germline): GTSNPN, SVGIG (reference sequence). The CDR3 here is CAFNPQSREQFF. Here the CDR3 DNA reads TGTGCCTTCAATCCACAGAGCAGGGAGCAGTTCTTC.

In this sample, this clone turned up a few times. The chain couples TRBV19 to TRBJ1-1; D uncertain. The CDR3 is 13 amino acids. The V gene's germline CDR1 is LNHDA and CDR2 SQIVND (reference sequence). The ends were cut back, 5 bases at V and 2 bases at J, with 9 bases in the middle. The CDR3 spells CASSWYTNTEAFF. In DNA, the CDR3 is TGTGCCAGTAGTTGGTACACCAACACTGAAGCTTTCTTT.

This chain connects TRBV7-9 to TRBJ1-2, with D possibly TRBD1 on 6 matching bases. V was shortened by 0 bases and J by 8 bases, with 13 bases between the two germline ends. CDR3 size: 14 residues. CDR1 and CDR2 (germline): SEHNR, FQNEAQ (reference sequence). CDR3 coding DNA: TGTGCCAGCAGCTTAGCCACAGGGAGCGGCGGCTACACCTTC. Its translation: CASSLATGSGGYTF.